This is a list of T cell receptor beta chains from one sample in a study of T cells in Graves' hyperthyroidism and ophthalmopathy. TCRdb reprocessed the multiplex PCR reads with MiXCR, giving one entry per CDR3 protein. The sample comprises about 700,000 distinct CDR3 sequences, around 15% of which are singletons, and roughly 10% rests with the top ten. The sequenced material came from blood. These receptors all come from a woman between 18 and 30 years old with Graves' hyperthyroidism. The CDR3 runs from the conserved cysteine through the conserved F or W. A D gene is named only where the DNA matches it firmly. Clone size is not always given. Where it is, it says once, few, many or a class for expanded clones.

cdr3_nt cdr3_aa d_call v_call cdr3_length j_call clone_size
TGCGCCAGCAGCCAAGCCGCTATCTCAGGGACCTCTGGGGCCAACGTCCTGACTTTC CASSQAAISGTSGANVLTF . TRBV4-1 19 TRBJ2-6 few
TGTGCCAGCAGTTACCCCGGAGGAGGGGTTCCCGGGGAGCTGTTTTTT CASSYPGGGVPGELFF . TRBV6-5 16 TRBJ2-2 .
TGTGCCAGCAGCTTAGGACAGGGGAAGGCAACAGATACGCAGTATTTT CASSLGQGKATDTQYF TRBD1 TRBV7-9 16 TRBJ2-3 few
TGTGCCAGCAGCTCGCAATGGACAGGTCTCTACGAGCAGTACTTC CASSSQWTGLYEQYF TRBD1 TRBV7-9 15 TRBJ2-7 .
TGTGCCAGCAGCGCCGGGGGCGGGGGGTATGAGCAGTTCTTC CASSAGGGGYEQFF TRBD2 TRBV9 14 TRBJ2-1 .
TGCGCCAGCAGCCATACCTTCAGGGGCCCCAATCAGCCCCAGCATTTT CASSHTFRGPNQPQHF . TRBV4-1 16 TRBJ1-5 few
TGTGCCAGCAGCTTCCGGAACTTAGGATCTGAAGCTTTCTTT CASSFRNLGSEAFF . TRBV13 14 TRBJ1-1 few
TGTGCCAGCAGCTTGACTAGCGGGAGTCAGGGTGAGCAGTTCTTC CASSLTSGSQGEQFF TRBD2 TRBV11-2 15 TRBJ2-1 many
TGTGCCAGCAGCGCCGGGCGCCAAGAGACCCAGTACTTC CASSAGRQETQYF . TRBV9 13 TRBJ2-5 many
TGTGCCAGCTCCCACGCGTGGGGTCCCGAGCAGTACTTC CASSHAWGPEQYF . TRBV18 13 TRBJ2-7 many
TGTGCCAGCAGTCGACAGGGGGAGGCGAACACTGAAGCTTTCTTT CASSRQGEANTEAFF TRBD1 TRBV11-2 15 TRBJ1-1 many
TGTGCCAGCACTGGGACTAGACCTCGCTACGAGCAGTACTTC CASTGTRPRYEQYF TRBD2 TRBV2 14 TRBJ2-7 many
TGCAGTGCTAGCCCAGCGGGGGTCACAGATACGCAGTATTTT CSASPAGVTDTQYF TRBD2 TRBV20-1 14 TRBJ2-3 few
TGTGCCAGCAGCTCTACGGATGGCTACACCTTC CASSSTDGYTF . TRBV7-9 11 TRBJ1-2 few
TGCAGTGCTTCGGACAGGGCTAGCAATCAGCCCCAGCATTTT CSASDRASNQPQHF TRBD1 TRBV20-1 14 TRBJ1-5 many
TGCAGCGCCGTCCCTTGGGACAGGGGAAACTCCTACGAGCAGTACTTC CSAVPWDRGNSYEQYF TRBD1 TRBV29-1 16 TRBJ2-7 .
TGTGCCAGCGGCGACAGGGGCTATTCACCCCTCCACTTT CASGDRGYSPLHF TRBD1 TRBV27 13 TRBJ1-6 many
TGCGCCAGCAGCTGGGGAGACAGGAACCTTTACAATGAGCAGTTCTTC CASSWGDRNLYNEQFF . TRBV5-1 16 TRBJ2-1 many
TGCAGCGTCCAGGGACAGGGACTCTACGAGCAGTACTTC CSVQGQGLYEQYF TRBD1 TRBV29-1 13 TRBJ2-7 many
TGTGCCAGCAGTGGGGACAGGGCTGACACTGAAGCTTTCTTT CASSGDRADTEAFF TRBD1 TRBV6-1 14 TRBJ1-1 .
TGTGCCACCGCCGACAAAGGCCGCACAGATACGCAGTATTTT CATADKGRTDTQYF . TRBV7-2 14 TRBJ2-3 many
TGTGCCAGCAGGCACAGGGGGCTAAGTGGTGAAGCTTTCTTT CASRHRGLSGEAFF TRBD1 TRBV27 14 TRBJ1-1 .
TGTGCCAGCAGCGTCCTAGCGGGTCCCGGGGAGCTGTTTTTT CASSVLAGPGELFF TRBD2 TRBV7-2 14 TRBJ2-2 .
TGTGCCAGCAGACGACCCGGCTCGAACACTGAAGCTTTCTTT CASRRPGSNTEAFF . TRBV28 14 TRBJ1-1 few
TGCGCCAGCGGCCAAGATCGGGCCTACGAGCAGTACTTC CASGQDRAYEQYF . TRBV4-3 13 TRBJ2-7 once
TGTGCCAGCAGTTTAAAGGGTAGCAACGAGCAGTACTTC CASSLKGSNEQYF . TRBV12-3/TRBV12-4 13 TRBJ2-7 .
TGCAGTGCTTGGGACACCCACGGAGAGACCCAGTACTTC CSAWDTHGETQYF . TRBV20-1 13 TRBJ2-5 few
TGTGCCAGCAGTTACTCGATGTTCGGGCAGGGCACTGGAAACACCATATATTTT CASSYSMFGQGTGNTIYF . TRBV6-2/TRBV6-3 18 TRBJ1-3 few
TGTGCCAGCAGCTCCGGACTAGCGGGTTCGTGGGAGCAGTTCTTC CASSSGLAGSWEQFF TRBD2 TRBV9 15 TRBJ2-1 few
TGCAGCGCATCACCGGGACTGTCCTACAATGAGCAGTTCTTC CSASPGLSYNEQFF . TRBV29-1 14 TRBJ2-1 .
TGTGCCAGCAGCTTAAGCGCAGCGGGCGCTGAAGCTTTCTTT CASSLSAAGAEAFF . TRBV7-8 14 TRBJ1-1 many
TGTGCCAGCAGTCCCTTGGGGGCGGGAGTCTACGAGCAGTACTTC CASSPLGAGVYEQYF . TRBV27 15 TRBJ2-7 many
TGCAGTGCTAGAGATGTGGGACACAACTACGAGCAGTACTTC CSARDVGHNYEQYF . TRBV20-1 14 TRBJ2-7 many
TGTGCCAGCAGCACAGACGTTCTAAGTCGTGAGCAGTTCTTC CASSTDVLSREQFF . TRBV7-8 14 TRBJ2-1 many
TGTGCCAGCAGTTTCTTAGCCAAAAACATTCAGTACTTC CASSFLAKNIQYF . TRBV12-3/TRBV12-4 13 TRBJ2-4 few
TGTGCCAGCAGGGGTTACAGGGGGCTCGGCGGGGAGCTGTTTTTT CASRGYRGLGGELFF TRBD1 TRBV11-3 15 TRBJ2-2 many
TGTGCCAGCAGTGGGTATGACTCCCCTGGGGCCAACGTCCTGACTTTC CASSGYDSPGANVLTF . TRBV2 16 TRBJ2-6 .
TGTGCCAGCAGTCAGCTGAACAATGAGCAGTTCTTC CASSQLNNEQFF . TRBV2 12 TRBJ2-1 .
TGTGCCAGCAGTCCGTCAATAGCGGTGAGCACAGATACGCAGTATTTT CASSPSIAVSTDTQYF . TRBV27 16 TRBJ2-3 many
TGTGCCAGCAGCCAAGGTCTCCCCTACGAGCAGTTCTTC CASSQGLPYEQFF . TRBV3-1 13 TRBJ2-1 .
TGTGCCAGCAGCCAAGAGTACGGGAGCTCCTACGAGCAGTACTTC CASSQEYGSSYEQYF . TRBV14 15 TRBJ2-7 few
TGCAGTGCTAGGGACTCTCTGGGACTAGCGATGCATCGCTCCTACAATGAGCAGTTCTTC CSARDSLGLAMHRSYNEQFF TRBD2 TRBV20-1 20 TRBJ2-1 few
TGTGCCAGCAGTGATCGGACAGGGTGGCAAGAGACCCAGTACTTC CASSDRTGWQETQYF TRBD1 TRBV28 15 TRBJ2-5 .
TGTGCCAGCAGTTACTCGAACGGCCGGATCTCCCGGGGAATTACCGGGGAGCTGTTTTTT CASSYSNGRISRGITGELFF . TRBV6-2/TRBV6-3 20 TRBJ2-2 .
TGTGCCAGCAGCAACTTGGCGATCGGGACTAGCGGAAATGAGCAGTTCTTC CASSNLAIGTSGNEQFF TRBD2 TRBV7-9 17 TRBJ2-1 many
TGTGCCAGCAGCTCATCGACAGGGTCGGGCACTGAAGCTTTCTTT CASSSSTGSGTEAFF TRBD1 TRBV11-2 15 TRBJ1-1 .
TGTGCCAGCAGTCGCGAGTGGGATCAGCCCCAGCATTTT CASSREWDQPQHF . TRBV6-2/TRBV6-3 13 TRBJ1-5 few
TGTGCCAGCAGTTTGAATGGGGGGGAGCTGTTTTTT CASSLNGGELFF . TRBV27 12 TRBJ2-2 .
TGTGCCAGCAGCTTAGGGTTTCGTGGAGCTTTCTTT CASSLGFRGAFF . TRBV7-2 12 TRBJ1-1 many
TGCAGCGGGGGCGGGAGTACAACAGATACGCAGTATTTT CSGGGSTTDTQYF TRBD2 TRBV29-1 13 TRBJ2-3 few
TGCAGTGCTAGGGGCCCGACCGGCGTCGCCGGGGAGCTGTTTTTT CSARGPTGVAGELFF . TRBV20-1 15 TRBJ2-2 .
TGTGCCAGCAGCCAAGCCCGGGAAGTCAGGCACTACGAGCAGTACTTC CASSQAREVRHYEQYF . TRBV11-2 16 TRBJ2-7 few
TGTGCCAGCAGCCTCCGACAGGCAACTAATGAAAAACTGTTTTTT CASSLRQATNEKLFF . TRBV7-2 15 TRBJ1-4 .